The sequence of this TCR beta chain was determined in a study of T cells in Graves' hyperthyroidism and ophthalmopathy. RNA transcripts gave rise to amplified TCR beta CDR3 regions. First-round RT-PCR with HTBI primers amplified the TCR CDR3 region. Each CDR3 protein is one row after TCRdb ran MiXCR on the multiplex PCR reads. The data contain over 400,000 distinct CDR3 sequences, 22% of them singletons. This clonotype occurred many times. CDR1 and CDR2 from the germline V gene are MNHNS and SASEGT. Trimming took off 1 base at V and 5 bases at J, with 8 bases between the two ends. This CDR3 has 14 amino acids.

The rearrangement links TRBV6-1 to TRBJ1-4, with a weak D call TRBD1 (5 bases). The origin of this receptor is a woman between 65 and 79 years old with Graves' ophthalmopathy. The sequenced sample was blood. The CDR3 DNA reads TGTGCCAGCAGTGAAGGGGGCTCGAATGAAAAACTGTTTTTT. This codes for CASSEGGSNEKLFF.